Listed here are 20 T cell receptor beta chains from one sample, sequenced in a study of regulatory T cells in long-lasting Graves disease. As to time point: newly diagnosed GD, antithyroid drugs for less than 3 months. Making the TCR library involved RNA that had been extracted from PBMCs. Assembly of TCR beta libraries relied on iRepertoire HTBI primers together with Arm-PCR of CDR3 regions. A single record per CDR3 protein comes from TCRdb applying MiXCR to the multiplex PCR reads. The sample includes 400,000 to 650,000 distinct CDR3 sequences, around 15% seen only once; the top ten take roughly 25%. These data are also associated with another study on T cells in Graves' hyperthyroidism and ophthalmopathy.

The material was peripheral blood mononuclear cells (PBMCs), obtained at new diagnosis, from a patient treated with antithyroid drugs. These receptor sequences come from a middle-aged woman with Graves disease.

Many counts were recorded for this clonotype. J is TRBJ1-2 and V is TRBV27, with TRBD1 identical over 11 bases. The CDR3 length is 14 residues. V lost 6 bases to trimming and J lost 8 bases; unmatched junction nucleotides: 8. CDR1 MNHEY and CDR2 SMNVEV come from the germline V gene (reference sequence). CDR3 amino acids: CASSSRDRGGGYTF. As DNA, the CDR3 is TGTGCCAGCAGCTCACGGGACAGGGGGGGAGGCTACACCTTC.

This clonotype was seen many times. J is TRBJ1-1 and V is TRBV7-6; no clear D gene. This CDR3 has 12 residues. The germline gives CDR1 SGHVS, CDR2 FNYEAQ. The CDR3 nucleotides are TGTGCGGTTAAGGGCTGGAACACTGAAGCTTTCTTT. Translated, it gives CAVKGWNTEAFF. Filled out from reference TRBV7-6 and TRBJ1-1, the complete variable domain reads GAGVSQSPRYKVTKRGQDVALRCDPISGHVSLYWYRQALGQGPEFLTYFNYEAQQDKSGLPNDRFSAERPEGSISTLTIQRTEQRDSAMYRCAVKGWNTEAFFGQGTRLTVV.

In this sample, this clonotype turned up a few times. The chain employs TRBV19 and TRBJ1-6; possible D gene TRBD1, 5 bases. This CDR3 has 19 amino acids. The germline V gene has CDR1 LNHDA and CDR2 SQIVND (reference sequence). V was cut by 8 bases and J by 7 bases, with 30 bases left in between. The CDR3 region is CASPKLGRSSEFGNSPLHF. As DNA, the CDR3 is TGTGCCAGTCCTAAGTTGGGACGATCATCAGAGTTCGGCAATTCACCCCTCCACTTT.

This clonotype appeared many times. The V call is TRBV28, the J call TRBJ1-2; D remains unclear. CDR3 length: 13 residues. Germline V gene lookup returns CDR1 MDHEN and CDR2 SYDVKM. Trimming left V 5 bases short and J 6 bases short, with 13 bases between. The CDR3 loop is CASSVTIGNGYTF. CDR3 coding DNA: TGTGCCAGCAGTGTTACAATCGGGAATGGCTACACCTTC.

In its sample, this clonotype was seen a few times. This rearrangement joins TRBV27 to TRBJ2-7, with TRBD1 matching 7 bases. The CDR3 has 15 amino acids. CDR1 and CDR2 (germline): MNHEY, SMNVEV (reference sequence). V was pared by 3 bases and J by 4 bases, with 9 bases of the junction left unmatched. The CDR3 loop reads CASSFSGQVGYEQYF. As DNA, the CDR3 is TGTGCCAGCAGTTTCTCCGGACAGGTTGGTTACGAGCAGTACTTC.

The J gene is TRBJ1-5, the V gene TRBV20-1, with TRBD1 as a possible D gene (5 bases). The germline CDR1 and CDR2 sequences are DFQATT and SNEGSKA (reference sequence). This CDR3 contains 15 residues. Trimming took off 0 bases at V and 4 bases at J, with 13 bases between the two ends. As DNA, the CDR3 is TGCAGTGCTAGAGATTTGGGGGGAGGGAATCAGCCCCAGCATTTT. It codes for CSARDLGGGNQPQHF.

This clonotype was seen ten or more times. This sequence joins TRBV20-1 and TRBJ1-2, with 7 bases identical to TRBD1. Looked up from germline, CDR1 is DFQATT and CDR2 is SNEGSKA (reference sequence). The CDR3 has 13 residues. Losses at the gene ends were 0 bases for V and 8 bases for J; bases not matched to a gene: 6. The DNA of the CDR3 is TGCAGTGCTAGAGATGCCCTAGGGGGCGGCTACACCTTC. As protein: CSARDALGGGYTF.

The gene calls are TRBV20-1 and TRBJ1-1; perhaps TRBD1 as D (5 bases). Germline CDR1 and CDR2: DFQATT and SNEGSKA (reference sequence). V gave up 3 bases and J gave up 5 bases, with 19 bases separating them. This CDR3 spans 15 amino acids. The CDR3 DNA reads as TGCAGTGCTAGTAATCCGAAGAGGGGAGATACTGAAGCTTTCTTT. Its translation is CSASNPKRGDTEAFF.

V is TRBV20-1 and J is TRBJ2-7; 11 nucleotides line up with TRBD2. Per germline, CDR1 DFQATT and CDR2 SNEGSKA (reference sequence). The CDR3 is made up of 16 amino acids. J was trimmed by 4 bases and V by 3 bases; bases with no gene match: 11. CDR3 DNA sequence: TGCAGTGCTAGGATTCTTAGCGGGGGGGCCGCTTACGAGCAGTACTTC. Translation: CSARILSGGAAYEQYF.

This chain connects TRBV6-1 to TRBJ1-4; D uncertain. From germline, CDR1 is MNHNS and CDR2 SASEGT. Deletions cut 10 bases from V and 13 bases from J, with 19 bases between. This CDR3 is 12 amino acids long. The CDR3: CAILQVPERLFF. CDR3 nucleotide sequence: TGTGCCATCCTTCAAGTTCCGGAGAGACTGTTTTTT.

This clonotype has more than one count but fewer than ten. Without the conserved terminal phenylalanine or tryptophan, this CDR3 likely stems from a read error. The V call is TRBV29-1, the J call TRBJ1-2, with D perhaps TRBD1 (5 bases). V was pared by 6 bases and J by 2 bases, with 13 bases between. Germline V CDR1 and CDR2: SQVTM, ANQGSEA. This CDR3 has 13 residues. The CDR3 region is CSVQMGVNYGYTV. CDR3 DNA sequence: TGCAGCGTCCAAATGGGGGTCAACTATGGCTACACCGTC.

The V and J genes are TRBV10-3 and TRBJ2-7; 7 bases map to TRBD2. V trimming: 8 bases; J trimming: 0 bases; junction bases outside the gene matches: 7. The CDR3 runs to 14 residues. Germline V CDR1 and CDR2: ENHRY, SYGVKD. The DNA for the CDR3 is TGTGCCATCGCCAGCGGGGTTACCTCCTACGAGCAGTACTTC. This gives the protein CAIASGVTSYEQYF.

This chain connects TRBV4-1 to TRBJ1-3; possible D gene TRBD1, 6 bases. CDR1 is MGHRA, CDR2 YSYEKL, per germline. The CDR3 has 15 amino acids. V dropped 0 bases and J dropped 6 bases, with 12 bases sitting between them. As DNA, the CDR3 is TGCGCCAGCAGCCAAGAAATGGCAGGGGCAAACACCATATATTTT. Translation: CASSQEMAGANTIYF.

V and J are TRBV19 and TRBJ2-5, with TRBD2 matching 8 bases. The DNA end favors TRBJ2-1, so the J call may be wrong. This CDR3 region has 15 residues. In germline, CDR1 is LNHDA, CDR2 SQIVND (reference sequence). CDR3 residues: CASRNGGARGDEQFF. CDR3 nucleotides: TGTGCCAGTAGAAACGGGGGGGCTCGAGGGGATGAGCAGTTCTTC.

The genes are TRBV5-5 and TRBJ2-2, with 8 nucleotides matching TRBD2. The length of the CDR3 is 16 residues. The germline V gene has CDR1 SGHKS and CDR2 YYEKEE (reference sequence). Trimming at V came to 4 bases and at J to 3 bases, leaving 8 bases not matched to a gene. The CDR3 spells CASSDAGRGDTGELFF. For the CDR3, the DNA is TGTGCCAGCAGCGACGCGGGGCGGGGGGACACCGGGGAGCTGTTTTTT.

In this sample, this clonotype turned up many times. This chain uses TRBV20-1 with TRBJ2-1; D is undetermined. The germline gives CDR1 DFQATT, CDR2 SNEGSKA (reference sequence). With 0 bases removed from V and 5 bases from J, the gap between germline ends came to 2 bases. The CDR3 sequence is 11 residues long. This chain's CDR3 is CSAREDNEQFF. CDR3 sequence (DNA): TGCAGTGCTAGAGAGGACAATGAGCAGTTCTTC.

This clonotype has a handful of counts. The chain uses TRBV5-8 and TRBJ2-7, with D uncertain. The V end lost 1 base, the J end lost 3 bases, and 11 bases lay between the germline ends. Germline V CDR1 and CDR2: SGHTS, YDEGEE. This CDR3 comprises 14 residues. The DNA of the CDR3 is TGTGCCAGCAGCTTGTATGCGAGAGGCTACGAGCAGTACTTC. Translation gives CASSLYARGYEQYF.

This clonotype was recorded at least ten times. This rearrangement joins TRBV12-3 or TRBV12-4 to TRBJ1-5; TRBD1 agrees at 9 bases. The CDR3 contains 16 residues. V dropped 4 bases and J dropped 5; count of bases not matched to a gene: 9. The CDR3 loop reads CASSSRDREGHQPQHF. The DNA of the CDR3 is TGTGCCAGCAGTTCCCGGGACAGGGAGGGACATCAGCCCCAGCATTTT.

The V and J genes are TRBV27 and TRBJ1-2, with D possibly TRBD1 on 6 matching bases. Trimming took off 1 base at V and 8 bases at J, with 17 bases between the two ends. The CDR3 has 15 residues. Germline V gives CDR1 MNHEY, CDR2 SMNVEV (reference sequence). CDR3 bases: TGTGCCAGCAGTTTATATTCCCCTGGACAGCAAGGCTACACCTTC. Encoded protein: CASSLYSPGQQGYTF.

This clonotype occurred a few times. The chain carries TRBV20-1 and TRBJ2-5; no clear D gene. CDR1 and CDR2 from the germline V gene are DFQATT and SNEGSKA (reference sequence). CDR3 length equals 10 residues. V was pared by 6 bases and J by 2 bases, with 4 bases between. The CDR3 sequence is CSAKQETQYF. The CDR3 DNA sequence: TGCAGTGCCAAACAAGAGACCCAGTACTTC.